The 23 T cell receptor beta chains reported below all come from one sample, sequenced in a study of blood T cell repertoires in COVID-19. Sequenced by immunoSEQ multiplex PCR; TCRdb stores in-frame clones only, minus some. The sample comprises about 210,000 clones, about 86% of which are singletons, and around 4.5% rests with the top ten. Sample: PBMCs or T cells enriched from blood (not recorded which). Receptors originate from a woman younger than 45 who had been exposed to COVID-19.

The rearrangement links TRBV5-1 to TRBJ2-2, with unresolved D. The CDR3 loop spans 15 amino acids. With 0 bases removed from V and 2 bases from J, the gap between germline ends came to 8 bases. Germline lookup yields CDR1 SGHRS and CDR2 YFSETQ. The CDR3 spells CASSLVAVNTGELFF. CDR3 coding DNA: TGCGCCAGCAGCTTGGTTGCAGTCAACACCGGGGAGCTGTTTTTT.

The chain couples TRBV4-1 to TRBJ1-5; D call uncertain. In germline, CDR1 is MGHRA, CDR2 YSYEKL. The CDR3 runs 15 residues. V shed 5 bases and J shed 6 bases, with 17 bases lying between them. The CDR3 loop is CASSNSEVLIQPQHF. In nucleotides, the CDR3 is TGCGCCAGCAGCAATTCCGAGGTTTTGATTCAGCCCCAGCATTTT.

V gene TRBV27 combines with J gene TRBJ1-1; 7 bases align to TRBD1. Unmatched junction bases numbered 8, after V lost 3 bases and J lost 4 bases. Germline V gene lookup returns CDR1 MNHEY and CDR2 SMNVEV (reference sequence). The CDR3 is 15 residues long. CDR3 nucleotide sequence: TGTGCCAGCAGTTTGGCCACCAGGGGGTCCACTGAAGCTTTCTTT. As protein: CASSLATRGSTEAFF.

V usage is TRBV28 and J usage is TRBJ2-7; D is possibly TRBD1 (6 bases). CDR1 is MDHEN and CDR2 is SYDVKM in the germline V gene. The V end was cut by 2 bases, the J end by 5 bases, with 19 bases between. The CDR3 consists of 16 residues. This chain's CDR3 is CASSLGSARGLHEQYF. The CDR3, as DNA: TGTGCCAGCAGTTTAGGTTCCGCCAGGGGTCTACACGAGCAGTACTTC.

The chain combines TRBV6-5 with TRBJ1-1; 11 bases fit TRBD1. Germline loops: CDR1 MNHEY, CDR2 SVGAGI. The CDR3 has 15 residues. V dropped 6 bases and J dropped 7; count of bases not matched to a gene: 10. The CDR3 reads CASRRGQGVTLEAFF. The DNA of the CDR3 is TGTGCCAGCAGGAGGGGACAGGGGGTCACCCTTGAAGCTTTCTTT.

CDR3 DNA sequence: TGTGCCACCAGCAGAGGGGTTCGGGATAACTATGGCTACACCTTC. Protein: CATSRGVRDNYGYTF. The rearrangement links TRBV15 to TRBJ1-2; D gene unclear. This CDR3 comprises 15 residues. Trimming left V 1 base short and J 1 base short, with 10 bases between. CDR1 LNHNV and CDR2 YYDKDF come from the germline V gene (reference sequence).

The V and J genes are TRBV27 and TRBJ1-5; no firm D call. CDR1 MNHEY and CDR2 SMNVEV come from the germline V gene (reference sequence). Between the trimmed V and J ends, which lost 8 bases and 5 bases, there was a span of 13 bases. The CDR3 sequence is 13 residues long. The CDR3 loop reads CASGHRGYQPQHF. In nucleotides, the CDR3 is TGTGCCAGCGGGCACCGGGGTTATCAGCCCCAGCATTTT.

The chain carries TRBV10-3 and TRBJ1-2, with 7 bases that match TRBD1. Germline assignment: CDR1 ENHRY and CDR2 SYGVKD. Trimming cost V 5 bases and J 3 bases; bases outside gene matches: 12. CDR3 length: 16 amino acids. The CDR3 is CAISPRDRKEDYGYTF. The CDR3 DNA is TGTGCCATCAGTCCGCGGGACAGAAAGGAAGACTATGGCTACACCTTC.

The V and J genes are TRBV2 and TRBJ1-6; a weak D match, TRBD1 (5 bases). This CDR3 contains 13 residues. V lost 6 bases, J lost 8 bases, and 11 bases lay in between. Germline V lookup: CDR1 SNHLY, CDR2 FYNNEI. CDR3 sequence reads: CASRQDHYSPLHF. CDR3 coding DNA: TGTGCCAGCAGACAGGATCATTATTCACCCCTCCACTTT.

The V and J genes are TRBV18 and TRBJ1-6; D is undetermined. The CDR3 loop spans 13 amino acids. Trimming removed 0 bases at V and 8 bases at J, with 5 bases between. Germline CDR1 and CDR2: KGHSH and LQKENI. The CDR3 is CASSPPSYSPLHF. The CDR3 DNA is TGTGCCAGCTCACCACCATCGTATTCACCCCTCCACTTT.

This chain joins TRBV5-6 and TRBJ1-2; 12 bases are shared with TRBD1. The germline gives CDR1 SGHDT, CDR2 YYEEEE. V lost 0 bases, J lost 7 bases, and 10 bases stayed unmatched. This CDR3 is 17 amino acids long. The chain's CDR3 is CASSLDPRDRGHVGYTF. The CDR3 nucleotides read TGTGCCAGCAGCTTGGATCCCCGGGACAGGGGGCATGTTGGCTACACCTTC. Combining the CDR3 with reference TRBV5-6 and TRBJ1-2 gives the whole variable domain DAGVTQSPTHLIKTRGQQVTLRCSPKSGHDTVSWYQQALGQGPQFIFQYYEEEERQRGNFPDRFSGHQFPNYSSELNVNALLLGDSALYLCASSLDPRDRGHVGYTFGSGTRLTVV.

The chain has TRBV5-4 and TRBJ1-1; D remains ambiguous. Germline V gene lookup returns CDR1 SGHNT and CDR2 YYREEE (reference sequence). This CDR3 region has 13 residues. Trimming shortened V by 1 base and J by 3 bases, and 7 bases separated the two germline ends. CDR3 sequence (DNA): TGTGCCAGCAGCTTGAGCCCGTACACTGAAGCTTTCTTT. This encodes CASSLSPYTEAFF.

This chain connects TRBV19 to TRBJ1-1; TRBD1 is a possible D gene (6 bases). V gave up 6 bases and J gave up 1 base, with 15 bases separating them. Germline V CDR1 and CDR2: LNHDA, SQIVND (reference sequence). The CDR3 sequence is 15 residues long. CDR3 DNA: TGTGCCAGTAGGCTTTACAGGGAGGGGAACACTGAAGCTTTCTTT. Translated: CASRLYREGNTEAFF. Complete variable domain (other parts from reference TRBV19 and TRBJ1-1): DGGITQSPKYLFRKEGQNVTLSCEQNLNHDAMYWYRQDPGQGLRLIYYSQIVNDFQKGDIAEGYSVSREKKESFPLTVTSAQKNPTAFYLCASRLYREGNTEAFFGQGTRLTVV.

The chain employs TRBV6-5 and TRBJ2-7; perhaps TRBD1 as D (5 bases). The CDR3 sequence is 13 residues long. CDR1 is MNHEY and CDR2 is SVGAGI in the germline V gene. V gave up 3 bases and J gave up 3 bases, with 9 bases separating them. In DNA form, the CDR3 reads TGTGCCAGCAGTTATGACAGATTCTACGAGCAGTACTTC. Its translation is CASSYDRFYEQYF.

There are a few counts of this clone. The chain employs TRBV3-1 (or the pseudogene TRBV3-2) and TRBJ1-1, with no clear D. Trimming took off 5 bases at V and 0 bases at J, with 13 bases between the two ends. CDR1 LGHDT and CDR2 YNNKEL come from the germline V gene (reference sequence). The CDR3 is 15 amino acids. CDR3 sequence: CASSDRGSMNTEAFF. CDR3 DNA: TGTGCCAGCAGCGATCGGGGTAGCATGAACACTGAAGCTTTCTTT.

CDR3 nucleotide sequence: TGTGCCAGACAGGAGATGGGCTATGGCTACACCTTC. Its protein is CARQEMGYGYTF. The chain has TRBV2 and TRBJ1-2; D possibly corresponds to TRBD1 (5 bases). The CDR3 has 12 amino acids. The V gene lost 9 bases and the J gene lost 4 bases, with 12 bases spanning the gap. Germline V CDR1 and CDR2: SNHLY, FYNNEI.

This clone was observed a few times. The chain uses TRBV19 and TRBJ2-1; 12 bases are a match to TRBD1. The V and J ends lost 10 bases and 8 bases, in that order; junction bases with no gene match: 9. There are 14 residues in the CDR3. CDR1 is LNHDA, CDR2 SQIVND, per germline (reference sequence). Written as DNA, the CDR3 is TGTGCCACTGGGGGACAGGGGGCTTTGGATGAGCAGTTCTTC. Its translation is CATGGQGALDEQFF.

The rearrangement links TRBV2 to TRBJ1-1; D is possibly TRBD1 (6 bases). Germline V gene lookup returns CDR1 SNHLY and CDR2 FYNNEI. CDR3 length: 14 residues. With 6 bases removed from V and 6 bases from J, the gap between germline ends came to 17 bases. The CDR3 coding sequence is TGTGCCAGCAGGGCTAGGGGGGGTAGCGCTGAAGCTTTCTTT. This sequence encodes CASRARGGSAEAFF.

In DNA form, the CDR3 reads TGTGCCAGCAGAGCCGGAACAGGGGGCACTCAGCCCCAGCATTTT. It specifies CASRAGTGGTQPQHF. V usage is TRBV2 and J usage is TRBJ1-5; TRBD1 aligns across 9 bases. Unmatched junction bases numbered 9, after V lost 6 bases and J lost 6 bases. There are 15 residues in the CDR3. Germline V CDR1 and CDR2: SNHLY, FYNNEI.

This clone has more than one count but fewer than ten. The chain is built from TRBV7-9 and TRBJ2-7; D might be TRBD2 (6 bases). The V and J ends lost 5 bases and 4 bases respectively, with 12 bases between them. CDR3 length: 13 residues. The germline V gene has CDR1 SEHNR and CDR2 FQNEAQ (reference sequence). CDR3 sequence: CASSSRDSYEQYF. In DNA form, the CDR3 reads TGTGCCAGCAGCAGCAGGGACTCATACGAGCAGTACTTC.

This sequence joins TRBV19 and TRBJ1-2; D is unclear. The CDR3 has 13 residues. Between the trimmed V and J ends, which lost 5 bases and 4 bases, there was a span of 11 bases. Per the germline V gene, CDR1 is LNHDA and CDR2 is SQIVND (reference sequence). CDR3 amino acids: CASSSVSLYGYTF. The CDR3 DNA sequence: TGTGCCAGTAGTTCCGTAAGCCTCTATGGCTACACCTTC.

The table lists this clone with many counts. V and J are TRBV30 and TRBJ2-7; D may be TRBD1 (5 bases). The CDR3 consists of 13 residues. Trimming cost V 4 bases and J 7 bases, with 17 bases left between them. Germline-derived CDR1 and CDR2 are GTSNPN and SVGIG (reference sequence). CDR3 sequence (DNA): TGTGCCTGGACAGGGTTTGGAACGGGTGAGCAGTACTTC. As protein: CAWTGFGTGEQYF.

The genes are TRBV19 and TRBJ1-3; D unresolved. CDR1 and CDR2 from the germline V gene are LNHDA and SQIVND (reference sequence). V shed 4 bases and J shed 2 bases, with 9 bases lying between them. This CDR3 contains 14 residues. In DNA form, the CDR3 reads TGTGCCAGTAGTACGGGGAACCCTGGAAACACCATATATTTT. Its translation is CASSTGNPGNTIYF.